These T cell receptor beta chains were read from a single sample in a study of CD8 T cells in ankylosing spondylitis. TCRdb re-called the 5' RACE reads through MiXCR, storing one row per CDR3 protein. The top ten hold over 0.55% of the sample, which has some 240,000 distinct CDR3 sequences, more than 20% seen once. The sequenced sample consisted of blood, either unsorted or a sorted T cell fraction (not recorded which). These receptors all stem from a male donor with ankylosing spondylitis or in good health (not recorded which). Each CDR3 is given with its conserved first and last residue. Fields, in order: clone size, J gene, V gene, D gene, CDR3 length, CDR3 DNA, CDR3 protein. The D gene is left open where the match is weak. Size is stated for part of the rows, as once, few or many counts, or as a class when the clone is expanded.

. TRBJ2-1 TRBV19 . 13 TGTGCCAGTAGCCTAAGGTGGGCGAATGAGCAGTTCTTC CASSLRWANEQFF
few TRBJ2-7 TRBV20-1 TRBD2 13 TGCAGTGCAATAGTAGCGGGGTTGAACGAGCAGTACTTC CSAIVAGLNEQYF
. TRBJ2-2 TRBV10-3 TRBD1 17 TGTGCCATCAGAAGCCTCGTGGGGACAGAGAACACCGGGGAGCTGTTTTTT CAIRSLVGTENTGELFF
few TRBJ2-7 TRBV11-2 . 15 TGTGCCAGCAGCTTAGCGGGCGAAGGGGGCTACGAGCAGTACTTC CASSLAGEGGYEQYF
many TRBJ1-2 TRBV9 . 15 TGTGCCAGCAGCGTTCCCCCGGGAAAGGGCTATGGCTACACCTTC CASSVPPGKGYGYTF
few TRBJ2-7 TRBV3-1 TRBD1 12 TGTGCCAGCAGCTACCGGGGACAGGCGGTGTACTTC CASSYRGQAVYF
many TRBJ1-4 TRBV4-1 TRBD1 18 TGCGCCAGCAGCCAAGGAATGATCTTAGGGGGCACTAATGAAAAACTGTTTTTT CASSQGMILGGTNEKLFF
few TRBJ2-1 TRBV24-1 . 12 TGTGCCACCAGTCCAGGGTCGTATGAGCAGTTCTTC CATSPGSYEQFF
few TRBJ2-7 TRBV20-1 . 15 TGCAGTGCTAGACAAAAATTGGACCTCACCTACGAGCAGTACTTC CSARQKLDLTYEQYF
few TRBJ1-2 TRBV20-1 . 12 TGCAGTGCTAGAGATCGGAGGTATGGCTACACCTTC CSARDRRYGYTF
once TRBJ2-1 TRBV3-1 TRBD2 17 TGTGCCAGCTCCCAAGAGCTAGCGGGGGGTTATTACAATGAGCAGTTCTTC CASSQELAGGYYNEQFF
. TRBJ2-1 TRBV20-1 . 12 TGCAGTGCTGGGCGGAACGCGGGTGAGCAGTTCTTC CSAGRNAGEQFF
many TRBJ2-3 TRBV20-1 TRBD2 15 TGCAGTGCCCCGACTAGCGGGTATCTCACAGATACGCAGTATTTT CSAPTSGYLTDTQYF
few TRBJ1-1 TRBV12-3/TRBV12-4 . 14 TGTGCCAGCAGTTTCCAGGGCGGGAACACTGAAGCTTTCTTT CASSFQGGNTEAFF
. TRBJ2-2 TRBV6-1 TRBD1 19 TGTGCCAGCAGTGAAAGAGGACCAACCGGGACAGTCAACACCGGGGAGCTGTTTTTT CASSERGPTGTVNTGELFF
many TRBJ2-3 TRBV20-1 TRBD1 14 TGCAGTGCTAGACCGGGACAGTACACAGATACGCAGTATTTT CSARPGQYTDTQYF
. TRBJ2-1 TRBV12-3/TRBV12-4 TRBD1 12 TGTGCCATCCGGGACAGAAACAATGAGCAGTTCTTC CAIRDRNNEQFF